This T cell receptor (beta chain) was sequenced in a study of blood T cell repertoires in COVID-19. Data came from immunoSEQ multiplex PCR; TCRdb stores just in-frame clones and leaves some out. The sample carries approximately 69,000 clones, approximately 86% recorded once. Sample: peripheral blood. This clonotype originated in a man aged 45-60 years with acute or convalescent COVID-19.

The CDR3 region is CASSPDSYYGYTF. The CDR3 region has the DNA TGTGCCAGCAGCCCAGACAGCTACTATGGCTACACCTTC. The chain joins TRBV5-8 to TRBJ1-2; perhaps TRBD1 as D (5 bases). V was shortened by 4 bases and J by 3 bases, with 10 bases between the two germline ends. This CDR3 is 13 amino acids long. Looked up from germline, CDR1 is SGHTS and CDR2 is YDEGEE.